The rows below give T cell receptor beta chains drawn from one sample of a study of PD-L1 blockade in urothelial cancer. The assay was immunoSEQ multiplex PCR, and TCRdb's table has in-frame clones only and misses some. The sample records around 56,000 clones, around 83% being singletons. The sequenced sample was PBMCs, obtained around atezolizumab (anti-PD-L1) treatment. The receptors stem from a man aged 45-65 years with urothelial cancer. The CDR3 runs from the conserved cysteine through the conserved F or W. Each record gives: J gene, V gene, D gene, clone size, CDR3 protein, CDR3 DNA. The D gene is left open where the match is weak. Where a row states a size, it is once, few, many or the class of an expanded clone; other rows omit it.

j_gene: TRBJ2-7; v_gene: TRBV6-1; d_gene: NA; abundance: NA; CDR3aa: CASSEAGRTYEQYF; CDR3nt: TGTGCCAGCAGTGAAGCAGGGAGAACCTACGAGCAGTACTTC
j_gene: TRBJ2-3; v_gene: TRBV6-4; d_gene: NA; abundance: NA; CDR3aa: CASSDGTTDTQYF; CDR3nt: TGTGCCAGCAGTGACGGGACTACAGATACGCAGTATTTT
j_gene: TRBJ1-1; v_gene: TRBV6-4; d_gene: NA; abundance: NA; CDR3aa: CASSKESNTEAFF; CDR3nt: TGTGCCAGCAGTAAGGAGTCGAACACTGAAGCTTTCTTT
j_gene: TRBJ1-6; v_gene: TRBV7-9; d_gene: TRBD1; abundance: NA; CDR3aa: CASSLATGGNSPLHF; CDR3nt: TGTGCCAGCAGCTTAGCGACAGGGGGTAATTCACCCCTCCACTTT
j_gene: TRBJ1-2; v_gene: TRBV30; d_gene: NA; abundance: NA; CDR3aa: CAWSPGTPSVGYTF; CDR3nt: TGTGCCTGGAGCCCCGGGACACCTTCGGTCGGCTACACCTTC
j_gene: TRBJ1-1; v_gene: TRBV15; d_gene: NA; abundance: once; CDR3aa: CATSRLGQGAFF; CDR3nt: TGTGCCACCAGCAGATTGGGGCAGGGCGCTTTCTTT
j_gene: TRBJ2-5; v_gene: TRBV5-1; d_gene: TRBD2; abundance: NA; CDR3aa: CASSPLSGGGTETQYF; CDR3nt: TGCGCCAGCAGCCCCCTAAGCGGGGGAGGGACAGAGACCCAGTACTTC
j_gene: TRBJ1-4; v_gene: TRBV5-5; d_gene: NA; abundance: NA; CDR3aa: CASSLEWGGVVTF; CDR3nt: TGTGCCAGCAGCTTGGAATGGGGAGGAGTGGTAACTTTT
j_gene: TRBJ1-2; v_gene: TRBV19; d_gene: NA; abundance: NA; CDR3aa: CASSPREGGYTF; CDR3nt: TGTGCCAGTAGCCCCCGGGAGGGGGGCTACACCTTC
j_gene: TRBJ2-2; v_gene: TRBV10-2; d_gene: NA; abundance: NA; CDR3aa: CASTPSGELFF; CDR3nt: TGCGCCAGCACCCCTAGCGGGGAGCTGTTTTTT
j_gene: TRBJ2-7; v_gene: TRBV5-8; d_gene: NA; abundance: NA; CDR3aa: CASSHGQQYEQYF; CDR3nt: TGTGCCAGCAGCCATGGGCAGCAATACGAGCAGTACTTC
j_gene: TRBJ2-1; v_gene: TRBV28; d_gene: TRBD1; abundance: once; CDR3aa: CASSLRLLTGAFYNEQFF; CDR3nt: TGTGCCAGCAGTTTAAGGCTCCTGACAGGGGCTTTCTACAATGAGCAGTTCTTC
j_gene: TRBJ2-1; v_gene: TRBV4-1; d_gene: TRBD2; abundance: NA; CDR3aa: CASSQDLAGGFYNEQFF; CDR3nt: TGCGCCAGCAGCCAGGATCTAGCGGGAGGTTTCTACAATGAGCAGTTCTTC
j_gene: TRBJ2-2; v_gene: TRBV7-9; d_gene: TRBD1; abundance: NA; CDR3aa: CASSLVLWDRNTGELFF; CDR3nt: TGTGCCAGCAGCTTAGTTCTTTGGGACAGAAACACCGGGGAGCTGTTTTTT
j_gene: TRBJ2-5; v_gene: TRBV27; d_gene: NA; abundance: NA; CDR3aa: CASTRRQGREETQYF; CDR3nt: TGTGCCAGCACCAGAAGACAGGGGCGGGAGGAGACCCAGTACTTC
j_gene: TRBJ2-4; v_gene: TRBV27; d_gene: TRBD2; abundance: once; CDR3aa: CASTTRTSALAKNIQYF; CDR3nt: TGTGCCAGCACCACCCGGACTAGCGCTCTAGCCAAAAACATTCAGTACTTC
j_gene: TRBJ2-1; v_gene: TRBV9; d_gene: NA; abundance: once; CDR3aa: CASSVESSGTGEQFF; CDR3nt: TGTGCCAGCAGCGTAGAGAGTAGCGGGACAGGGGAGCAGTTCTTC
j_gene: TRBJ1-2; v_gene: TRBV7-8; d_gene: NA; abundance: NA; CDR3aa: CASVGQGNYGYTF; CDR3nt: TGTGCCAGCGTAGGGCAGGGTAACTATGGCTACACCTTC
j_gene: TRBJ1-5; v_gene: TRBV30; d_gene: NA; abundance: NA; CDR3aa: CAWSRGQHSNQPQHF; CDR3nt: TGTGCCTGGAGCAGAGGACAGCATAGCAATCAGCCCCAGCATTTT
j_gene: TRBJ1-1; v_gene: TRBV5-8; d_gene: TRBD1; abundance: NA; CDR3aa: CASSRDRGIEAFF; CDR3nt: TGTGCCAGCAGCCGGGACAGGGGAATTGAAGCTTTCTTT
j_gene: TRBJ2-7; v_gene: TRBV28; d_gene: NA; abundance: NA; CDR3aa: CASSLDSFIAYEQYF; CDR3nt: TGTGCCAGCAGTTTGGACAGTTTTATAGCCTACGAGCAGTACTTC
j_gene: TRBJ2-7; v_gene: TRBV5-1; d_gene: NA; abundance: NA; CDR3aa: CASSDQSSGPSDEQYF; CDR3nt: TGCGCCAGCAGCGACCAATCAAGCGGGCCCTCGGACGAGCAGTACTTC